These 17 T cell receptor beta chains came from one sample sequenced in a study of Graves' ophthalmopathy and Graves' hyperthyroidism. RNA served as the template for amplifying TCR beta CDR3 regions. In the first round, RT-PCR was carried out with HTBI primers, and a multiplex PCR formed the second round. TCRdb independently ran MiXCR on the multiplex PCR reads; one entry per CDR3 protein. The sample consists of some 410,000 distinct CDR3 sequences, 21% of them appearing once. The sample consisted of peripheral blood. The receptors were sampled from a woman younger than 30 with stable Graves' hyperthyroidism.

This clonotype appeared a few times. V is TRBV4-2 and J is TRBJ2-2; 9 bases fit TRBD2. V gave up 1 base and J gave up 5 bases; unmatched junction bases: 11. The CDR3 loop spans 18 amino acids. Germline V gene lookup returns CDR1 LGHNA and CDR2 YNFKEQ. The CDR3 here is CASSQGTRAGGRTGELFF. The CDR3 nucleotides read TGTGCCAGCAGCCAAGGAACTCGGGCGGGAGGGCGTACCGGGGAGCTGTTTTTT.

To note about this clonotype: Germline and junction disagree at one end, which may indicate a read error. The CDR3 here is CASSPTGSYGHTF. CDR3 nucleotides: TGTGCCAGCAGCCCGACAGGGTCCTATGGCCACACCTTC. The V gene is TRBV28, the J gene TRBJ1-2; 7 nucleotides line up with TRBD1. This CDR3 is built from 13 residues. Germline values: CDR1 MDHEN, CDR2 SYDVKM.

This clonotype was seen at least ten times. The chain couples TRBV6-4 to TRBJ1-5; unclear D gene. The V end was cut by 6 bases, the J end by 1 base, with 7 bases between. The CDR3 is made up of 13 amino acids. In germline, CDR1 is MRHNA, CDR2 SNTAGT. The CDR3 reads CASSPESNQPQHF. CDR3 in DNA: TGTGCCAGCAGCCCAGAAAGCAATCAGCCCCAGCATTTT.

This clonotype was found many times. J is TRBJ1-6 and V is TRBV4-2; D is unclear. The CDR3 has 16 amino acids. Germline V gene data show CDR1 as LGHNA and CDR2 as YNFKEQ. The V gene lost 0 bases and the J gene lost 4 bases, with 10 bases spanning the gap. CDR3 in DNA: TGTGCCAGCAGCCAAGAATACCGGAGTTATAATTCACCCCTCCACTTT. Amino acid sequence: CASSQEYRSYNSPLHF.

There are many counts of this clonotype. The rearrangement joins TRBV6-2 or TRBV6-3 to TRBJ2-5; no definite D call. Germline-derived CDR1 and CDR2 are MNHEY and SVGEGT. The CDR3 loop spans 11 amino acids. The V and J ends lost 2 bases and 3 bases respectively, with 1 base between them. CDR3 nucleotide sequence: TGTGCCAGCAGTTACGAAGAGACCCAGTACTTC. Its translation: CASSYEETQYF.

The chain employs TRBV7-2 and TRBJ2-7; 8 nucleotides match TRBD2. Germline CDR1 and CDR2: SGHTA and FQGNSA. The J segment lost 4 bases and the V segment lost 4 bases, leaving 6 bases of the junction unmatched. The CDR3 loop spans 14 amino acids. In DNA, the CDR3 is TGTGCCAGCAGCTCAGGGAGCGGGGGTTACGAGCAGTACTTC. As protein: CASSSGSGGYEQYF. Together with reference TRBV7-2 and TRBJ2-7, the CDR3 gives the full variable domain: GAGVSQSPSNKVTEKGKDVELRCDPISGHTALYWYRQSLGQGLEFLIYFQGNSAPDKSGLPSDRFSAERTGGSVSTLTIQRTQQEDSAVYLCASSSGSGGYEQYFGPGTRLTVT.

This clonotype was counted ten times or more. The chain couples TRBV5-5 to TRBJ2-5; 7 positions agree with TRBD2. Germline values: CDR1 SGHKS, CDR2 YYEKEE (reference sequence). The CDR3 extends over 16 amino acids. Trimming took 3 bases from V and 1 from J; bases not matched to a gene: 9. The CDR3 coding sequence is TGTGCCAGCAGCTCGAGGGTACTAGCGCGCCAAGAGACCCAGTACTTC. Translation gives CASSSRVLARQETQYF.

This clonotype turned up a few times. The rearrangement links TRBV5-6 to TRBJ2-6; D may correspond to TRBD1 or TRBD2 (5 bases each). Germline-derived CDR1 and CDR2 are SGHDT and YYEEEE. CDR3 length equals 19 residues. V lost 0 bases and J lost 0, with 16 bases in between. CDR3 amino acids: CASSLGPGPRNSGANVLTF. The CDR3 nucleotides are TGTGCCAGCAGCTTGGGGCCGGGGCCGAGGAACTCTGGGGCCAACGTCCTGACTTTC.

This sequence joins TRBV11-2 and TRBJ2-3; no clear D gene. There are 17 residues in the CDR3. V shed 0 bases and J shed 0 bases, with 13 bases lying between them. The germline gives CDR1 SGHAT, CDR2 FQNNGV. CDR3 DNA sequence: TGTGCCAGCAGCTTAGATCTGACGGTTACTAGCACAGATACGCAGTATTTT. Protein: CASSLDLTVTSTDTQYF.

This clonotype was found many times. The genes are TRBV18 and TRBJ1-6, with D unclear. This CDR3 has 13 residues. The germline V gene has CDR1 KGHSH and CDR2 LQKENI. Trimming stripped 4 bases from V and 3 bases from J, with 4 bases between. The CDR3 here is CASSQDYNSPLHF. The CDR3 nucleotides are TGTGCCAGCTCACAAGACTATAATTCACCCCTCCACTTT.

V is TRBV27 and J is TRBJ2-5; either TRBD1 or TRBD2 may supply D (5 bases each). With 2 bases removed from V and 2 bases from J, the gap between germline ends came to 15 bases. This CDR3 comprises 16 residues. CDR1 MNHEY and CDR2 SMNVEV come from the germline V gene (reference sequence). The CDR3 nucleotides read TGTGCCAGCAGTTTACGACCGTTTGGGGGACAAGAGACCCAGTACTTC. The encoded protein is CASSLRPFGGQETQYF.

This clonotype occurred many times. The V call is TRBV19, the J call TRBJ2-2; 14 bases match TRBD2. With 4 bases clipped from V and 3 bases from J, the junction kept 4 bases outside the gene matches. The CDR3 runs 17 residues. CDR1 and CDR2 from the germline V gene are LNHDA and SQIVND (reference sequence). CDR3 protein: CASSTGLAGVYTGELFF. In DNA form, the CDR3 reads TGTGCCAGTAGTACGGGACTAGCGGGAGTATACACCGGGGAGCTGTTTTTT.

This clonotype turned up a few times. This chain uses TRBV19 with TRBJ1-1; D is unresolved. The V end was cut by 5 bases, the J end by 2 bases, with 15 bases between. CDR3 length: 15 residues. Germline V lookup: CDR1 LNHDA, CDR2 SQIVND (reference sequence). The CDR3 DNA follows: TGTGCCAGTAGTCCCGGTGGCTTCGGAAACACTGAAGCTTTCTTT. The encoded protein is CASSPGGFGNTEAFF.

In the case of this clonotype: This may be a read error, as it is one base from a much larger clone. This chain uses TRBV27 with TRBJ1-2; 7 positions match TRBD1. CDR1 MNHEY and CDR2 SMNVEV come from the germline V gene (reference sequence). Trimming took 1 base from V and 10 from J; bases not matched to a gene: 9. This CDR3 region has 14 residues. In nucleotides, the CDR3 is TGTGCCAGCAGTTTATACGGGACAGCGAGTGTCTACACCTTC. Its translation: CASSLYGTASVYTF.

This clonotype was observed many times. This chain uses TRBV30 with TRBJ2-7, with D unclear. Trimming cost V 3 bases and J 3 bases, with 6 bases left between them. CDR3 size: 11 residues. The germline gives CDR1 GTSNPN, CDR2 SVGIG (reference sequence). The CDR3 DNA is TGTGCCTGGAGCAGTGTCTACGAGCAGTACTTC. As protein: CAWSSVYEQYF.

There are many counts of this clonotype. The J gene is TRBJ1-1, the V gene TRBV6-5; D is possibly TRBD1 (6 bases). Germline V gene data show CDR1 as MNHEY and CDR2 as SVGAGI. This CDR3 has 14 amino acids. Trimming shortened V by 5 bases and J by 7 bases, and 17 bases separated the two germline ends. The CDR3 loop is CASSRWGEGGEAFF. The CDR3 coding sequence is TGTGCCAGCAGTCGTTGGGGGGAAGGGGGTGAAGCTTTCTTT.

There are many counts of this clonotype. V usage is TRBV7-4 and J usage is TRBJ2-2; the match to TRBD2 covers 11 bases. The CDR3 is 21 amino acids. V was clipped by 2 bases and J by 2 bases; unmatched bases: 16. CDR1 is SGHVT, CDR2 SQSDAQ, per germline. The CDR3 loop is CASSLIRDRFSGRENTGELFF. CDR3 DNA: TGTGCCAGCAGCTTAATACGGGACAGATTTAGCGGGAGGGAAAACACCGGGGAGCTGTTTTTT.